This TCR beta chain was sequenced during a study of cytotoxic CD8 clonotypes in ibrutinib-treated CLL. The table came from immunoSEQ multiplex PCR; TCRdb's copy has only in-frame clones and leaves some out. Here the sample spans over 100,000 clones, approximately 85% being singletons. The TCR sequence derives from a human donor with chronic lymphocytic leukemia. Sequenced material: PBMCs, taken after 24 months of ibrutinib treatment.

The DNA of the CDR3 is TGTGCCAGCAGTCCCGACAGGGGGCGTAACTATGGCTACACCTTC. It specifies CASSPDRGRNYGYTF. The gene calls are TRBV28 and TRBJ1-2; 10 bases align to TRBD1. The ends lost 5 bases at V and 1 base at J; junction bases unmatched: 4. The CDR3 extends over 15 amino acids. Germline CDR1 reads MDHEN; CDR2 reads SYDVKM.